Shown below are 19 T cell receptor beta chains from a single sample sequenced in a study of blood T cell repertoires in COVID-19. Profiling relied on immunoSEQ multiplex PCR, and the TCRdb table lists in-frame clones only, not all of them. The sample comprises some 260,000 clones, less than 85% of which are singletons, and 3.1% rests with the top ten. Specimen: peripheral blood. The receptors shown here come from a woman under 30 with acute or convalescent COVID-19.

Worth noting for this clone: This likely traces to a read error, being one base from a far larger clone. This chain's CDR3 is CATWTGDSNQPQHF. The DNA of the CDR3 is TGTGCCACCTGGACAGGGGATAGCAATCAGCCCCAGCATTTT. This rearrangement joins TRBV24-1 to TRBJ1-5, with 9 bases lining up with TRBD1. CDR3 length: 14 amino acids. V shed 9 bases, J shed 0 bases, and the junction held 2 bases outside the gene matches. In germline, CDR1 is KGHDR, CDR2 SFDVKD.

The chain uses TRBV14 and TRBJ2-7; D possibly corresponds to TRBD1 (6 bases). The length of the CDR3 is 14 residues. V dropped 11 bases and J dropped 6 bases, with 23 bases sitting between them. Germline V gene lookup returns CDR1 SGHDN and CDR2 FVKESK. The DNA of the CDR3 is TGTGCCCGCTTCCCAGCCGGTTGGGGGCGCGAGCAGTACTTC. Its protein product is CARFPAGWGREQYF.

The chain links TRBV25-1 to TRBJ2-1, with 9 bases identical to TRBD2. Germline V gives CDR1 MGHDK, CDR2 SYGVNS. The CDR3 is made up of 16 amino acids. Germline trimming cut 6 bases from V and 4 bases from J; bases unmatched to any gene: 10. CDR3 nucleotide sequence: TGTGCCAGCAGCGGGGGAGCTAGCGGGATTTACAATGAGCAGTTCTTC. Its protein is CASSGGASGIYNEQFF.

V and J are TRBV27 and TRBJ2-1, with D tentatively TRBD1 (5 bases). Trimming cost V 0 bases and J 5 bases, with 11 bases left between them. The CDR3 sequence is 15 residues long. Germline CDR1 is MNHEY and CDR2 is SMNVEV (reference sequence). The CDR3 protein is CASSLSPDTNNEQFF. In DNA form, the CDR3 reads TGTGCCAGCAGTTTATCCCCGGACACAAACAATGAGCAGTTCTTC.

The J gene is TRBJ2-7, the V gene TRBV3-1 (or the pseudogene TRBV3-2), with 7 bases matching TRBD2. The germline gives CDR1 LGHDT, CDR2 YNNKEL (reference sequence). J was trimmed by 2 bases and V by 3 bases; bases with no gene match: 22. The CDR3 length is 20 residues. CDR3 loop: CASSQFKRDPRPGLTYEQYF. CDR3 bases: TGTGCCAGCAGCCAGTTCAAGCGGGATCCACGTCCGGGATTAACCTACGAGCAGTACTTC.

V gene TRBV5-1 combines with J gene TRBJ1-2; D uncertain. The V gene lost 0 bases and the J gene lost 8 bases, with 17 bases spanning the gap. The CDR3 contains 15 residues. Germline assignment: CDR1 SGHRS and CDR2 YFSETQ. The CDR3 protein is CASSLDSSFSYGYTF. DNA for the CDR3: TGCGCCAGCAGCTTGGATTCATCCTTTTCCTACGGCTACACCTTC.

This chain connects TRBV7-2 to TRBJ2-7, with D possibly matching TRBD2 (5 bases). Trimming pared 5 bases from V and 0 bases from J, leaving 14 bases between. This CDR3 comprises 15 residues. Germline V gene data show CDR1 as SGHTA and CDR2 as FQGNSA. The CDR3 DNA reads TGTGCCAGCAGCAAAGCGGCGGCTAGCTCCTACGAGCAGTACTTC. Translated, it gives CASSKAAASSYEQYF.

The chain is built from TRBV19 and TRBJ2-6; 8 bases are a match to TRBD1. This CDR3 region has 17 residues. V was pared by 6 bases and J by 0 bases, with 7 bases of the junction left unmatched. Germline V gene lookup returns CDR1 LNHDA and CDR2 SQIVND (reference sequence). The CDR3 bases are TGTGCCAGTAGATTGAGGACAGGGAACTCTGGGGCCAACGTCCTGACTTTC. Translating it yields CASRLRTGNSGANVLTF.

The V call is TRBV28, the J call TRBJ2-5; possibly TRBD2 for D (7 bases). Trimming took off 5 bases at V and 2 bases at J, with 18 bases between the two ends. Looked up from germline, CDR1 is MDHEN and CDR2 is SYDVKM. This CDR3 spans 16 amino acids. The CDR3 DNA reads TGTGCCAGCAGTCTCCGGGCCGGGGGGCAACAAGAGACCCAGTACTTC. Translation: CASSLRAGGQQETQYF.

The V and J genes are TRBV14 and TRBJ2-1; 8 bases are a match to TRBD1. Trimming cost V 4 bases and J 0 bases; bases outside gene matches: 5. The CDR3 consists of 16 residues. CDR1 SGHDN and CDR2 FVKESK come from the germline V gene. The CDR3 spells CASSPLGTGSYNEQFF. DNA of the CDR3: TGTGCCAGCAGCCCACTAGGGACAGGCTCCTACAATGAGCAGTTCTTC.

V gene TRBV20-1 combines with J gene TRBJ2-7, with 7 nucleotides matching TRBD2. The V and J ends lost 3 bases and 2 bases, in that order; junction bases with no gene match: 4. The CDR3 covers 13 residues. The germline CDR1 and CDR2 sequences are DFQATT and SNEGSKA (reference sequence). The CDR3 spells CSASEAGTYEQYF. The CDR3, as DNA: TGCAGTGCTAGTGAAGCGGGGACCTACGAGCAGTACTTC.

CDR3 loop: CASGGQYSNQPQHF. CDR3 DNA: TGTGCCAGCGGAGGACAGTATAGCAATCAGCCCCAGCATTTT. V and J are TRBV9 and TRBJ1-5; D might be TRBD1 (6 bases). Germline lookup yields CDR1 SGDLS and CDR2 YYNGEE. The CDR3 loop spans 14 amino acids. V was pared by 7 bases and J by 0 bases, with 11 bases between.

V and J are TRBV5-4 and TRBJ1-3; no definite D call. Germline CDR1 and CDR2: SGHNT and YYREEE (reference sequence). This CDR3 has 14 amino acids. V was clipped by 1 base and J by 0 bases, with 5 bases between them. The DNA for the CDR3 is TGTGCCAGCAGCTTGAGCGGCTCTGGAAACACCATATATTTT. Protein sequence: CASSLSGSGNTIYF.

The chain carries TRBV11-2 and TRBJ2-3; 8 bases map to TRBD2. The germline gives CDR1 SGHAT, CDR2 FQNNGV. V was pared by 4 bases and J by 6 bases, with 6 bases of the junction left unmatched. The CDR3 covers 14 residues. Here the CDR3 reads CASSSPGGPDTQYF. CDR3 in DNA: TGTGCCAGCAGCTCTCCGGGAGGGCCGGATACGCAGTATTTT.

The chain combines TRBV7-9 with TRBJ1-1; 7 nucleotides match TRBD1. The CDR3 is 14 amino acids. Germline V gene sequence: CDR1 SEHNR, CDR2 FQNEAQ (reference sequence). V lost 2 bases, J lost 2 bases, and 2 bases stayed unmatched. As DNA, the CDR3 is TGTGCCAGCAGCTTAACAGGGGCCAACACTGAAGCTTTCTTT. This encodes CASSLTGANTEAFF.

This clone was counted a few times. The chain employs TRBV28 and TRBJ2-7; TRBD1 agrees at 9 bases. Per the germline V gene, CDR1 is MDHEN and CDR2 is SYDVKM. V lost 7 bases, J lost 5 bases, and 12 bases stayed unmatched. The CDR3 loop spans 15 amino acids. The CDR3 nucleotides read TGTGCCAGCACCCTACAGGGGGCGCTCTACCACGAGCAGTACTTC. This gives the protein CASTLQGALYHEQYF. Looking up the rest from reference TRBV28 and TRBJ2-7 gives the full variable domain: DVKVTQSSRYLVKRTGEKVFLECVQDMDHENMFWYRQDPGLGLRLIYFSYDVKMKEKGDIPEGYSVSREKKERFSLILESASTNQTSMYLCASTLQGALYHEQYFGPGTRLTVT.

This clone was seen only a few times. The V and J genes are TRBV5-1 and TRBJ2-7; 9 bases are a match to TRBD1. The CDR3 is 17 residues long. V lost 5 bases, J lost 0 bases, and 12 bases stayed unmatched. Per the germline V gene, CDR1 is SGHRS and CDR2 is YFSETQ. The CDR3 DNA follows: TGCGCCAGCAGTCCCAAGGGGACAGGGATCCCCTCCTACGAGCAGTACTTC. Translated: CASSPKGTGIPSYEQYF.

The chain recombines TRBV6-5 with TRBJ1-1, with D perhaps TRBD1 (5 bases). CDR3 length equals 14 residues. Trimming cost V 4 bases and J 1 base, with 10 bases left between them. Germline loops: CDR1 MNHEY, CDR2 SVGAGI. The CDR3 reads CASSFDSSNTEAFF. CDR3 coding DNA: TGTGCCAGCAGTTTTGACAGTTCGAACACTGAAGCTTTCTTT.

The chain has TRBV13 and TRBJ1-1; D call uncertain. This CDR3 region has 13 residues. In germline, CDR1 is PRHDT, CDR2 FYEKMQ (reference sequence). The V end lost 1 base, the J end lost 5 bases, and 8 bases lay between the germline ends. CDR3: CASSLVTGTEAFF. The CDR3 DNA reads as TGTGCCAGCAGCTTAGTAACCGGGACTGAAGCTTTCTTT.